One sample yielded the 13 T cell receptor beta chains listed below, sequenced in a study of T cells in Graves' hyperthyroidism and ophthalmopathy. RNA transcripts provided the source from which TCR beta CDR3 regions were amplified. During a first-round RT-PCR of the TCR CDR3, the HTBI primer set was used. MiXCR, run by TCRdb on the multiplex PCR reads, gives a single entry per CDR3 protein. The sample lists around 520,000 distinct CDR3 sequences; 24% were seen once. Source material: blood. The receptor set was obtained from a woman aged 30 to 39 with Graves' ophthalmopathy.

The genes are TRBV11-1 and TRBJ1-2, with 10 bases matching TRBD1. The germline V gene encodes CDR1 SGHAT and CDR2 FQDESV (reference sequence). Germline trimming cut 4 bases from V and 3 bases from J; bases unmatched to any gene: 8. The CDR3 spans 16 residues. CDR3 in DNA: TGTGCCAGCAGCTCGGGTTCGACAGGGGGCGACTATGGCTACACCTTC. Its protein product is CASSSGSTGGDYGYTF.

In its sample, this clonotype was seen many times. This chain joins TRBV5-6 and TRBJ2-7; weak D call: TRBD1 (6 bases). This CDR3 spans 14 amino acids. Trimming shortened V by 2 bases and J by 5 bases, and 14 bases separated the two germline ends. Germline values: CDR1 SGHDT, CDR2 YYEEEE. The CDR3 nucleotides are TGTGCCAGCAGCTTTGGTTCAGGGGCGCACGAGCAGTACTTC. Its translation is CASSFGSGAHEQYF. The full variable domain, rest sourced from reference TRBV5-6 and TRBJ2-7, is DAGVTQSPTHLIKTRGQQVTLRCSPKSGHDTVSWYQQALGQGPQFIFQYYEEEERQRGNFPDRFSGHQFPNYSSELNVNALLLGDSALYLCASSFGSGAHEQYFGPGTRLTVT.

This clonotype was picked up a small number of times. CDR3 bases: TGCAGCGTGCGGGGTGCCGCGAACACCGGGGAGCTGTTTTTT. This sequence encodes CSVRGAANTGELFF. The J gene is TRBJ2-2, the V gene TRBV29-1; possible D gene TRBD2, 6 bases. The CDR3 has 14 amino acids. The V end was cut by 6 bases, the J end by 0 bases, with 11 bases between. The V gene's germline CDR1 is SQVTM and CDR2 ANQGSEA.

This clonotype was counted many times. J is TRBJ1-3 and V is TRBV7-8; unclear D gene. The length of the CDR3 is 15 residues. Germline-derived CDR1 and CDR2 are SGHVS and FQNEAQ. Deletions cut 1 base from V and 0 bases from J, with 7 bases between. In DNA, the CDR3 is TGTGCCAGCAGCTTAGTCGCAGGCTCTGGAAACACCATATATTTT. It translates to CASSLVAGSGNTIYF.

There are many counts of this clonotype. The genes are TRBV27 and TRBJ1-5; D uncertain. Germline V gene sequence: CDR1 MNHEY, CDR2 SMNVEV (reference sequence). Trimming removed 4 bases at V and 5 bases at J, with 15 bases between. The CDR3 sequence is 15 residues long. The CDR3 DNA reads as TGTGCCAGCAGTTCTATGCCGGGTGGTGATCAGCCCCAGCATTTT. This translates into CASSSMPGGDQPQHF.

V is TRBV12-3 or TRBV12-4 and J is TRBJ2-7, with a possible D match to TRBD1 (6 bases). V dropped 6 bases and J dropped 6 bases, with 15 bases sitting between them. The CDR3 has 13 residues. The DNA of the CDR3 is TGTGCCAGCAGCTTCAGGGGAAAAGGCGAGCAGTACTTC. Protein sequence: CASSFRGKGEQYF.

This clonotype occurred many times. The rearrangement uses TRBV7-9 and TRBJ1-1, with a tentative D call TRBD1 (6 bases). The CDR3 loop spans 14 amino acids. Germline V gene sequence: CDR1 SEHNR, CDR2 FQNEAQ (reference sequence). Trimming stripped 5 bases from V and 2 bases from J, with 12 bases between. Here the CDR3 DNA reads TGTGCCAGCAGCCGAGCGGACAGTAACACTGAAGCTTTCTTT. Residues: CASSRADSNTEAFF.

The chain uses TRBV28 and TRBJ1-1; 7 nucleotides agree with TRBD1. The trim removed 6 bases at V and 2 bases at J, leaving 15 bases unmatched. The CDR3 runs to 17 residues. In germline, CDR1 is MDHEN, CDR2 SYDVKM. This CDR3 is CASRQTGRRTINTEAFF. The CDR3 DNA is TGTGCCAGCAGACAGACAGGGAGGAGGACGATTAACACTGAAGCTTTCTTT.

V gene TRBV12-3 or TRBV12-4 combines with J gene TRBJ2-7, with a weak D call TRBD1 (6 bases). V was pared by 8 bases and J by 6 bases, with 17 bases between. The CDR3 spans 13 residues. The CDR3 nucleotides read TGTGCCAGCCGACTGTCAGGGGCGCCCGAGCAGTACTTC. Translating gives CASRLSGAPEQYF.

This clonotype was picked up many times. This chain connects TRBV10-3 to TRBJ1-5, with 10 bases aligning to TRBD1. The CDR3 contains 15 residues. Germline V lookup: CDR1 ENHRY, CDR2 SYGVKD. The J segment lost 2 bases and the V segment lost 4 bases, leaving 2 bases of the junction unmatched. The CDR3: CAISGDRGGNQPQHF. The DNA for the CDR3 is TGTGCCATCAGTGGGGACAGGGGTGGCAATCAGCCCCAGCATTTT.

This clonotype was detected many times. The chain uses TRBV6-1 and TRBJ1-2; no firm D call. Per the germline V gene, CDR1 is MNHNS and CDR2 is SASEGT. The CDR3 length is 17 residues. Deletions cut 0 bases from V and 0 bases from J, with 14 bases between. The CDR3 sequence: CASSEARMLLANYGYTF. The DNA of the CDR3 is TGTGCCAGCAGTGAAGCGCGGATGCTATTAGCTAACTATGGCTACACCTTC.

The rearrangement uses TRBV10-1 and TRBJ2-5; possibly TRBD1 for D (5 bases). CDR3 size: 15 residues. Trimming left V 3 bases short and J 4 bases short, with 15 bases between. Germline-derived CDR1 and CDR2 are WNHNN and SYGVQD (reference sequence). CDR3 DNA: TGCGCCAGCAGTGATTTCCCAGGGATGGGAGAGACCCAGTACTTC. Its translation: CASSDFPGMGETQYF.

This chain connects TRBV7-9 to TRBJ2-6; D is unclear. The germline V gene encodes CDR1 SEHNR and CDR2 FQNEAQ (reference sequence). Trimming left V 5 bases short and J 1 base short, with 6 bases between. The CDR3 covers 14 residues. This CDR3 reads CASSHESGANVLTF. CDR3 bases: TGTGCCAGCAGCCATGAATCTGGGGCCAACGTCCTGACTTTC. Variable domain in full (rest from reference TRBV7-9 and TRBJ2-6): DTGVSQNPRHKITKRGQNVTFRCDPISEHNRLYWYRQTLGQGPEFLTYFQNEAQLEKSRLLSDRFSAERPKGSFSTLEIQRTEQGDSAMYLCASSHESGANVLTFGAGSRLTVL.